These 25 T cell receptor beta chains were all obtained from the same sample, sequenced in a study of identical twins. MiXCR, applied by TCRdb to the 5' RACE reads, yields one record per CDR3 protein. The sample includes approximately 670,000 distinct CDR3 sequences, around 6% seen only once; the top ten take about 1.8%. Sequencing was performed on naive T cells sorted from blood. The receptors derive from a man aged 18 to 29 in good health.

This clonotype has just a few counts. The J gene is TRBJ2-7, the V gene TRBV9, with TRBD2 matching over 7 bases. Looked up from germline, CDR1 is SGDLS and CDR2 is YYNGEE. V lost 3 bases and J lost 2; bases outside the gene matches: 14. This CDR3 spans 17 amino acids. The CDR3 bases are TGTGCCAGCAGCGAGAAATCTGCTAGCGGTATGCCCTACGAGCAGTACTTC. It is translated as CASSEKSASGMPYEQYF.

In the case of this clonotype: A read error may produce the germline difference seen at one junction end. The chain joins TRBV5-4 to TRBJ2-3; 13 bases align to TRBD2. The V gene's germline CDR1 is SGHNT and CDR2 YYREEE (reference sequence). The CDR3 totals 15 residues. CDR3 coding DNA: TGTGTCAGCAGCTTTTTGACTAGCGGGAGGGATACGCAGTATTTT. It specifies CVSSFLTSGRDTQYF.

The CDR3 bases are TGTGCCATCATGGGGGGTCTGGAGGCTGAAGCTTTCTTT. Translating it yields CAIMGGLEAEAFF. V is TRBV10-3 and J is TRBJ1-1, with D perhaps TRBD1 (5 bases). V was pared by 7 bases and J by 6 bases, with 15 bases between. The germline V gene encodes CDR1 ENHRY and CDR2 SYGVKD. The CDR3 length is 13 residues.

This clonotype was detected many times. V gene TRBV7-6 combines with J gene TRBJ2-3; tentative D call: TRBD2 (5 bases). V gave up 1 base and J gave up 4 bases, with 9 bases separating them. From germline, CDR1 is SGHVS and CDR2 FNYEAQ. The CDR3 covers 14 residues. The CDR3 reads CASSLDPRADTQYF. CDR3 bases: TGTGCCAGCAGCTTAGACCCGCGGGCAGATACGCAGTATTTT. Filled out from reference TRBV7-6 and TRBJ2-3, the complete variable domain reads GAGVSQSPRYKVTKRGQDVALRCDPISGHVSLYWYRQALGQGPEFLTYFNYEAQQDKSGLPNDRFSAERPEGSISTLTIQRTEQRDSAMYRCASSLDPRADTQYFGPGTRLTVL.

This clonotype was recorded a few times. The chain is built from TRBV6-5 and TRBJ2-1; D might be TRBD2 (5 bases). CDR1 and CDR2 (germline): MNHEY, SVGAGI. The CDR3 contains 12 residues. The ends were cut back, 7 bases at V and 8 bases at J, with 12 bases in the middle. Here the CDR3 DNA reads TGTGCCAGCACCAAGGACTTCGATGAGCAGTTCTTC. This encodes CASTKDFDEQFF.

V gene TRBV28 combines with J gene TRBJ1-2, with D possibly TRBD1 on 6 matching bases. The V gene's germline CDR1 is MDHEN and CDR2 SYDVKM. The CDR3 length is 15 residues. Trimming stripped 9 bases from V and 0 bases from J, with 17 bases between. The CDR3 here is CARGGGATSNYGYTF. The DNA for the CDR3 is TGTGCCAGGGGAGGGGGGGCTACCTCTAACTATGGCTACACCTTC.

This CDR3 reads CASSGRHRGASVSYEQYV. CDR3 bases: TGTGCCAGCAGTGGGCGCCATCGGGGGGCCTCGGTATCCTACGAGCAGTACGTC. The genes are TRBV25-1 and TRBJ2-7, with D perhaps TRBD2 (7 bases). This CDR3 has 18 residues. The germline V gene has CDR1 MGHDK and CDR2 SYGVNS. Trimming took 4 bases from V and 1 from J, leaving 23 bases between them.

This chain uses TRBV20-1 with TRBJ2-1; a possible D gene is TRBD1 (5 bases). Germline-derived CDR1 and CDR2 are DFQATT and SNEGSKA (reference sequence). The CDR3 consists of 15 residues. V lost 6 bases and J 4 bases, leaving 19 bases between the germline ends. The DNA of the CDR3 is TGCAGTGCGGAAGGACAAAGAAACGGGTACAATGAGCAGTTCTTC. It is translated as CSAEGQRNGYNEQFF.

This clonotype was observed at least ten times. The CDR3 region has the DNA TGCAGCGTTGAAGATTGGGGCGCCACCGGGGAGCTGTTTTTT. It codes for CSVEDWGATGELFF. J is TRBJ2-2 and V is TRBV29-1, with D possibly being TRBD1 (5 bases). The CDR3 sequence is 14 residues long. Trimming shortened V by 0 bases and J by 4 bases, and 9 bases separated the two germline ends. CDR1 and CDR2 (germline): SQVTM, ANQGSEA.

V usage is TRBV12-3 or TRBV12-4 and J usage is TRBJ2-7, with TRBD1 matching 7 bases. The CDR3 runs to 12 residues. Trimming cost V 5 bases and J 4 bases; bases outside gene matches: 2. The CDR3 nucleotides are TGTGCCAGCAGTAACAGGGGTTACGAGCAGTACGTC. Amino acid sequence: CASSNRGYEQYV.

This clonotype was counted ten times or more. The chain couples TRBV29-1 to TRBJ2-7; D gene unclear. Trimming pared 3 bases from V and 0 bases from J, leaving 3 bases between. The CDR3 is 11 amino acids. Germline assignment: CDR1 SQVTM and CDR2 ANQGSEA. CDR3 bases: TGCAGCGTTGAGCTCTCCTACGAGCAGTACTTC. It is translated as CSVELSYEQYF.

The rearrangement joins TRBV28 to TRBJ2-6; D not certain. There are 17 residues in the CDR3. The germline CDR1 and CDR2 sequences are MDHEN and SYDVKM. With 10 bases removed from V and 0 bases from J, the gap between germline ends came to 19 bases. CDR3 region: CATRWSNPNSGANVLTF. CDR3 bases: TGTGCCACCAGATGGTCCAACCCTAACTCTGGGGCCAACGTCCTGACTTTC.

This clonotype was counted a few times. V is TRBV5-6 and J is TRBJ1-1; D perhaps matches TRBD1 (5 bases). The CDR3 sequence is 15 residues long. With 4 bases removed from V and 3 bases from J, the gap between germline ends came to 16 bases. In germline, CDR1 is SGHDT, CDR2 YYEEEE. The CDR3: CASSLGGYGDTEAFF. In nucleotides, the CDR3 is TGTGCCAGCAGCCTCGGGGGGTATGGGGACACTGAAGCTTTCTTT. Full variable domain (missing parts from reference TRBV5-6 and TRBJ1-1): DAGVTQSPTHLIKTRGQQVTLRCSPKSGHDTVSWYQQALGQGPQFIFQYYEEEERQRGNFPDRFSGHQFPNYSSELNVNALLLGDSALYLCASSLGGYGDTEAFFGQGTRLTVV.

Many counts were recorded for this clonotype. The chain combines TRBV6-5 with TRBJ2-7; possibly TRBD2 for D (5 bases). In germline, CDR1 is MNHEY, CDR2 SVGAGI. The CDR3 has 13 residues. Trimming cost V 2 bases and J 2 bases, with 7 bases left between them. The CDR3 DNA reads TGTGCCAGCAGTTACACCGGGACCTACGAGCAGTACTTC. Translating it yields CASSYTGTYEQYF.

This clonotype appeared many times. J is TRBJ2-5 and V is TRBV29-1; 15 bases are a match to TRBD2. Germline V gene data show CDR1 as SQVTM and CDR2 as ANQGSEA. The CDR3 runs 14 residues. Trimming removed 6 bases from V and 5 bases from J; junction bases left unmatched: 4. The CDR3 DNA follows: TGCAGCGTCGGACTAGCGGGAGGGGGGGAGACCCAGTACTTC. Its translation: CSVGLAGGGETQYF.

The chain combines TRBV27 with TRBJ2-3; 11 bases fit TRBD1. The ends lost 0 bases at V and 5 bases at J; junction bases unmatched: 7. Germline values: CDR1 MNHEY, CDR2 SMNVEV (reference sequence). This CDR3 region has 17 residues. CDR3 DNA: TGTGCCAGCAGTTTATCCGGGACAGGGGGTTCCGGAGATACGCAGTATTTT. Amino acids: CASSLSGTGGSGDTQYF.

This clonotype was counted many times. V gene TRBV20-1 combines with J gene TRBJ2-3, with 9 bases fitting TRBD2. The CDR3 runs to 15 residues. Germline V gene data show CDR1 as DFQATT and CDR2 as SNEGSKA (reference sequence). Trimming at V came to 0 bases and at J to 2 bases, leaving 3 bases not matched to a gene. The CDR3 loop is CSARETSGFTDTQYF. As DNA, the CDR3 is TGCAGTGCTAGAGAGACTAGCGGATTCACAGATACGCAGTATTTT.

This clonotype was counted only a few times. This rearrangement joins TRBV20-1 to TRBJ1-1; possible D gene TRBD1, 5 bases. Trimming cost V 6 bases and J 2 bases, with 19 bases left between them. This CDR3 has 15 residues. CDR1 is DFQATT and CDR2 is SNEGSKA in the germline V gene (reference sequence). The CDR3 DNA reads as TGCAGTGCCAAGGGGAACTGGGGCCGCAACACTGAAGCTTTCTTT. Translated: CSAKGNWGRNTEAFF.

The V and J genes are TRBV9 and TRBJ2-1; 8 positions agree with TRBD2. The V segment lost 4 bases and the J segment 0 bases; nucleotides outside the gene matches: 3. Germline assignment: CDR1 SGDLS and CDR2 YYNGEE. CDR3 size: 15 residues. CDR3 in amino acids: CASSNREGSYNEQFF. As DNA, the CDR3 is TGTGCCAGCAGCAACCGGGAGGGCTCCTACAATGAGCAGTTCTTC.

In its sample, this clonotype was seen many times. The rearrangement uses TRBV5-1 and TRBJ1-2; possible D gene TRBD1, 6 bases. Trimming took off 0 bases at V and 10 bases at J, with 10 bases between the two ends. This CDR3 is 12 amino acids long. Per the germline V gene, CDR1 is SGHRS and CDR2 is YFSETQ. The CDR3 nucleotides are TGCGCCAGCAGCTTGGAACAGGGCCCCTACACCTTC. Its protein is CASSLEQGPYTF.

Ten or more counts support this clonotype. The J gene is TRBJ1-3, the V gene TRBV20-1, with D hard to call. The V gene's germline CDR1 is DFQATT and CDR2 SNEGSKA (reference sequence). V gave up 3 bases and J gave up 4 bases, with 13 bases separating them. CDR3 size: 14 residues. CDR3 region: CSASQARAGNTIYF. CDR3 coding DNA: TGCAGTGCTAGTCAGGCGAGGGCAGGAAACACCATATATTTT.

This clonotype showed up many times. The CDR3 is CASSVTGTGKNSPLHF. Written as DNA, the CDR3 is TGTGCCAGCAGCGTAACCGGGACAGGGAAAAATTCACCCCTCCACTTT. The chain couples TRBV9 to TRBJ1-6; 9 bases map to TRBD1. Germline trimming cut 1 base from V and 7 bases from J; bases unmatched to any gene: 6. The CDR3 is 16 amino acids. Germline V lookup: CDR1 SGDLS, CDR2 YYNGEE.

With regard to this clonotype: A much larger clone differs from this one at a single base, so this may be a read error. The chain joins TRBV12-3 or TRBV12-4 to TRBJ1-5; D not certain. The CDR3 extends over 15 amino acids. The germline V and J ends were trimmed by 6 bases and 4 bases, with 16 bases remaining between them. The CDR3 reads CASRLGSGINQPQHF. CDR3 coding DNA: TGTGCCAGCAGGTTGGGGTCGGGGATTAATCAGCCCCAGCATTTT.

The chain couples TRBV27 to TRBJ2-2; D is possibly TRBD2 (6 bases). Germline V lookup: CDR1 MNHEY, CDR2 SMNVEV (reference sequence). V gave up 7 bases and J gave up 7 bases, with 22 bases separating them. The CDR3 runs to 16 residues. The CDR3 here is CASTLIGPGVIGELFF. For the CDR3, the DNA is TGTGCCAGCACCCTTATAGGTCCGGGGGTAATCGGGGAGCTGTTTTTT.

This clonotype was recorded many times. This rearrangement joins TRBV12-3 or TRBV12-4 to TRBJ2-1, with a weak D call TRBD2 (5 bases). The CDR3 extends over 14 amino acids. V was clipped by 7 bases and J by 2 bases, with 12 bases between them. This CDR3 is CASNLGVPYNEQFF. The CDR3 DNA reads as TGTGCCAGCAACCTCGGGGTACCCTACAATGAGCAGTTCTTC.